This paragraph covers one TCR beta chain sequence. Between the trimmed V and J ends, which lost 8 bases and 6 bases, there was a span of 13 bases. Germline V gene sequence: CDR1 GTSNPN, CDR2 SVGIG (reference sequence). CDR3 size: 11 residues. Each CDR3 protein gets one entry after TCRdb re-called the 5' RACE reads with MiXCR. Of around 50,000 distinct CDR3 sequences in the sample, 28% were seen once. This sequence originates from a female donor with breast cancer. V gene TRBV30 combines with J gene TRBJ1-2; possible D gene TRBD1, 5 bases. The specimen sequenced was tumor-infiltrating memory CD4+ T cells sorted from the breast tumor. Subset described: memory CD4+ T cells, CD4+CD45RO+CD25-. The CDR3 bases are TGTGCCCGCCAATGGGGCGATGGCTACACCTTC. It specifies CARQWGDGYTF.